Described below is a single T cell receptor (beta chain) sequence and its context. The CDR3 covers 16 residues. Trimming at V came to 2 bases and at J to 0 bases, leaving 5 bases not matched to a gene. CDR1 and CDR2 from the germline V gene are MDHEN and SYDVKM. The assay was immunoSEQ multiplex PCR, and TCRdb's table has in-frame clones only and misses some. Here the sample spans around 55,000 clones, roughly 93% being singletons. These data are taken from a study of T cell changes during pregnancy in multiple sclerosis. The rearrangement links TRBV28 to TRBJ1-2, with TRBD1 matching 8 bases. Specimen: CD8+ T cells from peripheral blood mononuclear cells, collected in the second trimester of pregnancy. This TCR came from a female donor with multiple sclerosis, enrolled in a pregnancy study. The CDR3 loop reads CASSLPRTGSNYGYTF. The CDR3 DNA is TGTGCCAGCAGTTTACCCCGGACAGGGTCTAACTATGGCTACACCTTC.